This T cell receptor (beta chain) comes out of a study of radiation and T cells in renal cell carcinoma. Repertoires were generated with immunoSEQ multiplex PCR, while TCRdb's copy carries only in-frame clones and drops some. The sample gives 150,000 or so clones, roughly 90% of which show up once; about 4.3% is in the top ten. As for time point: baseline pretreatment blood. Specified treatment: 15 Gy SBRT to primary tumor, nephrectomy 4 weeks later. The starting material was blood, obtained from a patient whose treatment included radiotherapy and nephrectomy. The sequence was obtained from a woman in her 70s with renal cell carcinoma.

This CDR3 reads CASTGGGNYGYTF. In DNA form, the CDR3 reads TGCGCCAGCACAGGGGGCGGCAACTATGGCTACACCTTC. The gene calls are TRBV5-1 and TRBJ1-2; 8 bases line up with TRBD1. This CDR3 is 13 amino acids long. Germline V gene sequence: CDR1 SGHRS, CDR2 YFSETQ. Trimming removed 6 bases from V and 2 bases from J; junction bases left unmatched: 3. The full variable domain, in which reference TRBV5-1 and TRBJ1-2 provide the parts outside the CDR3, is KAGVTQTPRYLIKTRGQQVTLSCSPISGHRSVSWYQQTPGQGLQFLFEYFSETQRNKGNFPGRFSGRQFSNSRSEMNVSTLELGDSALYLCASTGGGNYGYTFGSGTRLTVV.